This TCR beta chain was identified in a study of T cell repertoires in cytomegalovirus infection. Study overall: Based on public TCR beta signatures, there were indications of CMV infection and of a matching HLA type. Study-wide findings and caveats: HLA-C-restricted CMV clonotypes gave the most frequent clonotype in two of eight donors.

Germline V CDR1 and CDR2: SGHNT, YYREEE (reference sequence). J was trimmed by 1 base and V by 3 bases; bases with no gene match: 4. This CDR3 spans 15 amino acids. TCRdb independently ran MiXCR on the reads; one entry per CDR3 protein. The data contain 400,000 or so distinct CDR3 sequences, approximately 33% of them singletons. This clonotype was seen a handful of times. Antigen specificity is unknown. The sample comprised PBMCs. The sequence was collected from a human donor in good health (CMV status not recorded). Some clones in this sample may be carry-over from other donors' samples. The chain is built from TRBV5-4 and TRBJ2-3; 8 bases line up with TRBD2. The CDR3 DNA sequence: TGTGCCAGCAGCTCCTTGCGGGGGGGCACAGATACGCAGTATTTT. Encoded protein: CASSSLRGGTDTQYF.